A selection of T cell receptor beta chains follows, all from one sample in a study of blood T cell repertoires in COVID-19. TCRdb's copy holds only in-frame clones and misses some; the assay was immunoSEQ multiplex PCR. The data show roughly 180,000 clones, approximately 80% seen once. Sequences were obtained from PBMCs or T cells enriched from blood (not recorded which). The source of these receptors is a man aged 55 to 69 who had been exposed to COVID-19. Each CDR3 is given with its conserved first and last residue. Fields, in order: V gene, clone size, D gene, J gene, CDR3 DNA, CDR3 protein. The D gene is left open where the match is weak. Part of the rows lack a size; the others show once, few, many or a class for expanded clones.

>TRBV6-5|.|TRBD2|TRBJ2-7
TGTGCCAGCAGCCCAACTAGCGGGCAATTCTACGAGCAGTACTTC
CASSPTSGQFYEQYF
>TRBV7-9|.|TRBD1|TRBJ1-2
TGTGCCAGCAGCTCGGGACAGCATGGCTACACCTTC
CASSSGQHGYTF
>TRBV6-5|.|.|TRBJ2-7
TGTGCCAGCAGTCCTCCCCCAGGAGGGGGCGACGAGCAGTACTTC
CASSPPPGGGDEQYF
>TRBV7-9|.|.|TRBJ2-7
TGTGCCAGCAGCGGGGGGAGTCCGAAGGAGCAGTACTTC
CASSGGSPKEQYF
>TRBV2|once|TRBD1|TRBJ1-2
TGTGCCAGCAGTGCCGGTGGGACAGGGCTCGGCTATGGCTACACCTTC
CASSAGGTGLGYGYTF
>TRBV11-2|.|TRBD1|TRBJ2-1
TGTGCCAGCAGCCCGGGACAGGGGGCTGGGGATGAGCAGTTCTTC
CASSPGQGAGDEQFF
>TRBV19|few|.|TRBJ1-1
TGTGCCAGTAGTCTCGGACAGTTGAACACTGAAGCTTTCTTT
CASSLGQLNTEAFF
>TRBV5-1|.|TRBD1|TRBJ1-1
TGCGCCAGCAGCATCGAAAGACAGGGAAGGGACACTGAAGCTTTCTTT
CASSIERQGRDTEAFF
>TRBV5-6|.|TRBD2|TRBJ2-3
TGTGCCAGCAGCTTGATAGGACTAGCGGGGTCAGATACGCAGTATTTT
CASSLIGLAGSDTQYF
>TRBV6-5|.|TRBD2|TRBJ2-1
TGTGCCAGCAGTTCCTTTACTAGCGGGAGGACCGATGAGCAGTTCTTC
CASSSFTSGRTDEQFF
>TRBV7-8|.|TRBD1|TRBJ2-7
TGTGCCAGCAGCTGGACAGGGGACAGCTCCTACGAGCAGTACTTC
CASSWTGDSSYEQYF
>TRBV15|.|TRBD1|TRBJ1-1
TGTGCCACCACCTCGGGACAGGGGGCCAACTCGAACACTGAAGCTTTCTTT
CATTSGQGANSNTEAFF
>TRBV14|.|TRBD2|TRBJ2-1
TGTGCCAGCAGCCTACTAGCGGGAGGATCAGGTAATGAGCAGTTCTTC
CASSLLAGGSGNEQFF
>TRBV6-1|many|TRBD1|TRBJ1-1
TGTGCCAGCAGTGAATTGGCCAGGGGGCGGACTGAAGCTTTCTTT
CASSELARGRTEAFF
>TRBV14|.|.|TRBJ2-2
TGTGCCAGCAGCCCGCGGAGCACCGGGGAGCTGTTTTTT
CASSPRSTGELFF
>TRBV7-9|.|TRBD2|TRBJ2-7
TGTGCCAGCAGCTTGTTCGAGCGGGAGACCTACGAGCAGTACTTC
CASSLFERETYEQYF
>TRBV27|.|TRBD2|TRBJ2-7
TGTGCCAGCAGAGGGACTAGCGGTTCCTACGAGCAGTACTTC
CASRGTSGSYEQYF
>TRBV27|few|TRBD1|TRBJ2-5
TGTGCCAGCAGTCCAACTGCCCCGACAGGGCGAGAGACCCAGTACTTC
CASSPTAPTGRETQYF
>TRBV6-6|.|.|TRBJ1-1
TGTGCCAGCAGTTACACACCAAGGAACACTGAAGCTTTCTTT
CASSYTPRNTEAFF
>TRBV24-1|.|TRBD1|TRBJ1-5
TGTGCCACCAGTGCCCAGGGGGGCAATCAGCCCCAGCATTTT
CATSAQGGNQPQHF
>TRBV7-9|.|TRBD2|TRBJ2-1
TGTGCCAGCAGCCTTAAGACTAGCGGGATGAGAAATGAGCAGTTCTTC
CASSLKTSGMRNEQFF
>TRBV27|.|TRBD1|TRBJ2-4
TGTGCCAGCAGCCTAAACCGACACCCTACAGGACAGGGACTAGCCAAAAACATTCAGTACTTC
CASSLNRHPTGQGLAKNIQYF
>TRBV19|.|.|TRBJ2-7
TGTGCCAGTATGGGGGGTAGGGGAACCTACGAGCAGTACTTC
CASMGGRGTYEQYF
>TRBV28|.|TRBD2|TRBJ2-1
TGTGCCAGTAACTCCGGGACTAACTTCAATGAGCAGTTCTTC
CASNSGTNFNEQFF
>TRBV3-1/TRBV3-2|once|TRBD1|TRBJ1-6
TGTGCCAGCAGCCACCCTACCGGGACAGCGCTCAATTCACCCCTCCACTTT
CASSHPTGTALNSPLHF
>TRBV7-8|.|.|TRBJ1-3
TGTGCCAGCAGCTTAGGGGCTATTTCCTCTGGAAACACCATATATTTT
CASSLGAISSGNTIYF
>TRBV6-4|few|TRBD2|TRBJ2-5
TGTGCCAGCAGTGAGACTAGCGGGAGTTCAGAGACCCAGTACTTC
CASSETSGSSETQYF
>TRBV5-6|.|TRBD1|TRBJ1-1
TGTGCCAGCAGCCCCCGACAGGGGGCGGGGAACACTGAAGCTTTCTTT
CASSPRQGAGNTEAFF
>TRBV14|.|TRBD1|TRBJ1-6
TGTGCCAGCAGCCGGACAGGGCGCAATTCACCCCTCCACTTT
CASSRTGRNSPLHF
>TRBV7-2|.|.|TRBJ2-5
TGTGCCAGCAGCGCGACCGGGACTGTGGGGGAGACCCAGTACTTC
CASSATGTVGETQYF
>TRBV4-1|.|TRBD1|TRBJ2-2
TGCGCCAGCAGCCAAGGCGGGACAGGGGTGACCGGGGAGCTGTTTTTT
CASSQGGTGVTGELFF
>TRBV19|.|.|TRBJ1-5
TGTGCCAGTAGTCCGTCCGGGAATCAGCCCCAGCATTTT
CASSPSGNQPQHF
>TRBV11-3|.|TRBD1|TRBJ2-7
TGTGCCAGCAGCTTCCGGACAGGGGGGTCCTACGAGCAGTACTTC
CASSFRTGGSYEQYF
>TRBV25-1|.|.|TRBJ1-1
TGTGCCAGCAGTGACTTCTACGGGAACACTGAAGCTTTCTTT
CASSDFYGNTEAFF
>TRBV30|.|.|TRBJ1-5
TGTGCCTGGAGTGTTGGGGCATTAGGCCAGCCCCAGCATTTT
CAWSVGALGQPQHF
>TRBV28|.|.|TRBJ2-7
TGTGCCAGCAGCCTACCCCTAGGGGGGGGGACCTCCTACGAGCAGTACTTC
CASSLPLGGGTSYEQYF
>TRBV5-1|.|.|TRBJ2-3
TGCGCCAGCAGTCCTGGACTACAGAGAAGCACAGATACGCAGTATTTT
CASSPGLQRSTDTQYF
>TRBV5-1|.|.|TRBJ2-1
TGCGCCAGCAGCCCCCGACTTGGGAGTTTGGTCAATGAGCAGTTCTTC
CASSPRLGSLVNEQFF
>TRBV2|few|.|TRBJ2-7
TGTGCCAGCAGCGTTAACAGGGAACGGCAGTACTTC
CASSVNRERQYF
>TRBV27|.|.|TRBJ1-3
TGTGCCAGTACCTCCGGGGGTGGAAACACCATATATTTT
CASTSGGGNTIYF
>TRBV6-2/TRBV6-3|many|TRBD2|TRBJ2-7
TGTGCCAGCAGTGCGACTAGCGGGAGTTACGAGCAGTACTTC
CASSATSGSYEQYF
>TRBV3-1/TRBV3-2|.|.|TRBJ2-5
TGTGCCAGCAGCCAGGGGAGAGAGACCCAGTACTTC
CASSQGRETQYF
>TRBV19|.|.|TRBJ2-1
TGTGCCAGTCAACCTTCCCGAGGTAGCACCCATGAGCAGTTCTTC
CASQPSRGSTHEQFF